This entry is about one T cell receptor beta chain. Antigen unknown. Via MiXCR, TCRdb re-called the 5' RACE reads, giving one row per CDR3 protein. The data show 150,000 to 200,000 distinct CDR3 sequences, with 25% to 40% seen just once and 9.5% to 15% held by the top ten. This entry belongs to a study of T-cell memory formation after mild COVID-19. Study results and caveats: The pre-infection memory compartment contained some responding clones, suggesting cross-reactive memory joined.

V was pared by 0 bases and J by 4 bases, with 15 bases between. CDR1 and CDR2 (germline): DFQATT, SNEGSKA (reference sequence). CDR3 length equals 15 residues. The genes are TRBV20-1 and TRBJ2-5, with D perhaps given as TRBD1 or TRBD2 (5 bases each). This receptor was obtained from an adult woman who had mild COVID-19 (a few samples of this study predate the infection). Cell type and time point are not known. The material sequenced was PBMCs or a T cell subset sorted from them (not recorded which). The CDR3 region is CSARDAGDPGETQYF. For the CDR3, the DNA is TGCAGTGCTAGAGATGCCGGGGACCCCGGAGAGACCCAGTACTTC.